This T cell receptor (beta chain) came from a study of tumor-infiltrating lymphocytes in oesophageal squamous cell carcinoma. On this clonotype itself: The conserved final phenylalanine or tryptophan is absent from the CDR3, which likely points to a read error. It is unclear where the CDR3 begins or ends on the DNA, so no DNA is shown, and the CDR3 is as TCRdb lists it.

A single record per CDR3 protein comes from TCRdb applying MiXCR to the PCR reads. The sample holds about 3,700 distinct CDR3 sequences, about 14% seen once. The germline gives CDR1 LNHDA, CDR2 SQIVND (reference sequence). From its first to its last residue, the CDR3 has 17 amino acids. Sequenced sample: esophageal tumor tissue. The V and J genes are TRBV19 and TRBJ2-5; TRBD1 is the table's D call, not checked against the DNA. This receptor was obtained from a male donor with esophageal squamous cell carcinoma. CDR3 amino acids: CASSIESFGSHGYTFGS.